This T cell receptor beta chain is from a study of cytomegalovirus exposure and HLA in healthy donors. General study points: Presence/absence analyses rested on an assumption that sequencing depth was roughly uniform across donors. In a later analysis, TCR beta V- and J-gene trimming was associated with a missense DCLRE1C variant. There were reportedly fewer N-insertions in an Asian-associated ancestry cluster than the approximately 670-donor mean, in a later analysis.

Both 60 Vbeta primers and 13 Jbeta primers went into the PCR. The assay was immunoSEQ multiplex PCR, and TCRdb's table has in-frame clones only and misses some. The table shows about 180,000 clones, with about 80% occurring only once. Trimming took off 0 bases at V and 5 bases at J, with 11 bases between the two ends. From germline, CDR1 is SGHTS and CDR2 YDEGEE. The CDR3 has 15 amino acids. With respect to this clone: The antigen is unknown.

The TCR comes from a man aged 35 to 55 in good health and CMV-seronegative. The chain has TRBV5-8 and TRBJ1-4; D remains ambiguous. Sequenced sample: PBMCs. The CDR3 protein is CASSLEGRWNEKLFF. CDR3 bases: TGTGCCAGCAGCTTGGAAGGCAGGTGGAATGAAAAACTGTTTTTT. Filled out from reference TRBV5-8 and TRBJ1-4, the complete variable domain reads EAGVTQSPTHLIKTRGQQATLRCSPISGHTSVYWYQQALGLGLQFLLWYDEGEERNRGNFPPRFSGRQFPNYSSELNVNALELEDSALYLCASSLEGRWNEKLFFGSGTQLSVL.